A selection of T cell receptor beta chains follows, all from one sample in a study of T-cell reconstitution after alpha-beta-depleted transplantation in children. TCRdb re-analysed the PCR reads in MiXCR, keeping a single row per CDR3 protein. The sample carries fewer than 550,000 distinct CDR3 sequences, 10% to 12% recorded once. The source material was PBMCs, mostly from graft donor cells, sampled 180 days after TCRalphabeta/CD19-depleted stem cell transplant. The receptors here all came from a female patient aged 2 to 10 who had a stem cell transplant for aplastic anemia, so the T cells may come from the graft donor. CDR3s include the opening cysteine and the closing phenylalanine or tryptophan. The D gene is left open where the match is weak. Size values are once, few and many counts, or a class for expanded clones, and some rows have none.

D: -
V: TRBV5-1
J: TRBJ2-1
size: many
CDR3: CASSFRDFSYNEQFF
DNA: TGCGCCAGCAGCTTTAGGGACTTCTCCTACAATGAGCAGTTCTTC

D: TRBD1
V: TRBV18
J: TRBJ2-1
size: few
CDR3: CASSPPSHLGQTDLGGYNEQFF
DNA: TGTGCCAGCTCACCACCATCCCATCTGGGACAGACGGATCTAGGGGGCTACAATGAGCAGTTCTTC

D: -
V: TRBV10-3
J: TRBJ2-5
size: many
CDR3: CAISGTAGREETQYF
DNA: TGTGCCATCAGTGGAACGGCAGGCAGGGAAGAGACCCAGTACTTC

D: -
V: TRBV28
J: TRBJ2-7
size: few
CDR3: CASSWRLTPYEQYF
DNA: TGTGCCAGCAGTTGGCGACTCACCCCCTACGAGCAGTACTTC

D: -
V: TRBV20-1
J: TRBJ2-1
size: few
CDR3: CSASSGTYPYNEQFF
DNA: TGCAGTGCTTCCTCCGGGACCTACCCTTACAATGAGCAGTTCTTC

D: TRBD1
V: TRBV11-2
J: TRBJ1-6
size: few
CDR3: CASSWGGQGVSYNSPLHF
DNA: TGTGCCAGCAGCTGGGGGGGACAGGGGGTCTCCTATAATTCACCCCTCCACTTT

D: TRBD2
V: TRBV14
J: TRBJ2-5
size: -
CDR3: CASSQKLAVPGTQYF
DNA: TGTGCCAGCAGCCAGAAACTAGCGGTCCCAGGGACCCAGTACTTC

D: -
V: TRBV12-3/TRBV12-4
J: TRBJ2-2
size: few
CDR3: CASSSSSQSNTGELFF
DNA: TGTGCCAGCAGTAGTAGCTCACAATCGAACACCGGGGAGCTGTTTTTT

D: -
V: TRBV20-1
J: TRBJ2-6
size: many
CDR3: CSARGASGANVLTF
DNA: TGCAGTGCTAGGGGGGCCTCCGGGGCCAACGTCCTGACTTTC

D: TRBD1
V: TRBV20-1
J: TRBJ1-1
size: -
CDR3: CSARDPGRGQRAEAFF
DNA: TGCAGTGCTAGAGACCCGGGCAGGGGACAGCGGGCTGAAGCTTTCTTT

D: -
V: TRBV5-1
J: TRBJ1-2
size: -
CDR3: CASSVGPSGYTF
DNA: TGCGCCAGCAGCGTTGGGCCTTCTGGCTACACCTTC

D: TRBD2
V: TRBV20-1
J: TRBJ2-1
size: many
CDR3: CSARLAGGNEQFF
DNA: TGCAGTGCTAGACTAGCGGGAGGAAATGAGCAGTTCTTC

D: -
V: TRBV15
J: TRBJ1-3
size: -
CDR3: CATSRDRRQSSGNTIYF
DNA: TGTGCCACCAGCAGAGATCGTCGTCAGAGCTCTGGAAACACCATATATTTT

D: -
V: TRBV29-1
J: TRBJ2-5
size: many
CDR3: CSVEEAGAGETQYF
DNA: TGCAGCGTTGAAGAGGCAGGGGCGGGAGAGACCCAGTACTTC

D: -
V: TRBV28
J: TRBJ1-4
size: -
CDR3: CASRMRETNEKLFF
DNA: TGTGCCAGCAGGATGAGGGAAACTAATGAAAAACTGTTTTTT

D: -
V: TRBV21-1
J: TRBJ2-1
size: -
CDR3: CASSKERVRSNEQFF
DNA: TGTGCCAGCAGCAAAGAAAGGGTTCGGTCGAATGAGCAGTTCTTC

D: -
V: TRBV7-2
J: TRBJ1-4
size: few
CDR3: CASSQRTVNEKLFF
DNA: TGTGCCAGCAGCCAACGGACGGTTAATGAAAAACTGTTTTTT

D: -
V: TRBV5-6
J: TRBJ2-2
size: -
CDR3: CASSLVDNTGELFF
DNA: TGTGCCAGCAGCTTGGTGGACAACACCGGGGAGCTGTTTTTT

D: -
V: TRBV12-3/TRBV12-4
J: TRBJ1-2
size: few
CDR3: CASSVRGAGYGYTF
DNA: TGTGCCAGCAGTGTCCGGGGCGCAGGCTATGGCTACACCTTC

D: TRBD1
V: TRBV5-1
J: TRBJ2-7
size: -
CDR3: CASSLETGWPYEQYF
DNA: TGCGCCAGCAGCTTGGAGACAGGGTGGCCCTACGAGCAGTACTTC